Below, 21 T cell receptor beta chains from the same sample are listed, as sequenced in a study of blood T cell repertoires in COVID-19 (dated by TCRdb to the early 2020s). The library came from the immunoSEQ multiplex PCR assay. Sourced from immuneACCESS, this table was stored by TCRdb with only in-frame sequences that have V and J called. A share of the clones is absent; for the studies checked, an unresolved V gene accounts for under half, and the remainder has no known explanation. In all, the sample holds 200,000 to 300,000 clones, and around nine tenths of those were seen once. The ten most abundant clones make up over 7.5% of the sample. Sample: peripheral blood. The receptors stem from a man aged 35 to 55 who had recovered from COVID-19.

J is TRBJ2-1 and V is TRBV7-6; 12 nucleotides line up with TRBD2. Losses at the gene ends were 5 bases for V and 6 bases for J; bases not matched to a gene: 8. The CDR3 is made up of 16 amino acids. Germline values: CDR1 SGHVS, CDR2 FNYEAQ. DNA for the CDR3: TGTGCCAGCAGCATGGAGAGACTAGCGGGAGCCAATGAGCAGTTCTTC. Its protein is CASSMERLAGANEQFF. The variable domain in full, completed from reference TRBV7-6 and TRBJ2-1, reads GAGVSQSPRYKVTKRGQDVALRCDPISGHVSLYWYRQALGQGPEFLTYFNYEAQQDKSGLPNDRFSAERPEGSISTLTIQRTEQRDSAMYRCASSMERLAGANEQFFGPGTRLTVL.

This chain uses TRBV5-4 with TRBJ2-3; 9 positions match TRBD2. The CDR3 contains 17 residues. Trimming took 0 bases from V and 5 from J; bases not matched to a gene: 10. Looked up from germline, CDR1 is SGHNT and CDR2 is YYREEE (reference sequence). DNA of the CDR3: TGTGCCAGCAGCTTGGCCCGCGGGCTAGCGGGGTTAGATACGCAGTATTTT. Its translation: CASSLARGLAGLDTQYF.

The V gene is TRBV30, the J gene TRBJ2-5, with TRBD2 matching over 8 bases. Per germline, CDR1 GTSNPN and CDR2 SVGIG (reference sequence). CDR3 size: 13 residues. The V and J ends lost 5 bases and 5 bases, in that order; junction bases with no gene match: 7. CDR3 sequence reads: CAWSTSGWETQYF. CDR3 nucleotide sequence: TGTGCCTGGTCAACTAGCGGATGGGAGACCCAGTACTTC.

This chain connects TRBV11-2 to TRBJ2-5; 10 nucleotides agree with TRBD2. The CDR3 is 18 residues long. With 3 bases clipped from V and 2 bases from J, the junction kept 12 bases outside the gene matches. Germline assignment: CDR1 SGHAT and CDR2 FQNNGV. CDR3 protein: CASSFPHSRTSGQETQYF. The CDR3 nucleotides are TGTGCCAGCAGCTTTCCACATTCACGGACTAGCGGTCAAGAGACCCAGTACTTC. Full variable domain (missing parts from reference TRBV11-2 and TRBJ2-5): EAGVAQSPRYKIIEKRQSVAFWCNPISGHATLYWYQQILGQGPKLLIQFQNNGVVDDSQLPKDRFSAERLKGVDSTLKIQPAKLEDSAVYLCASSFPHSRTSGQETQYFGPGTRLLVL.

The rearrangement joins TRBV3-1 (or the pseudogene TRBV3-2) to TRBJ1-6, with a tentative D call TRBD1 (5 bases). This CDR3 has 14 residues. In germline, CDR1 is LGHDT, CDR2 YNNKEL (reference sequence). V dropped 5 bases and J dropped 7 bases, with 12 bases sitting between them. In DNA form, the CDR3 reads TGTGCCAGCAGCGAAGGGGCCGTAAATTCACCCCTCCACTTT. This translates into CASSEGAVNSPLHF.

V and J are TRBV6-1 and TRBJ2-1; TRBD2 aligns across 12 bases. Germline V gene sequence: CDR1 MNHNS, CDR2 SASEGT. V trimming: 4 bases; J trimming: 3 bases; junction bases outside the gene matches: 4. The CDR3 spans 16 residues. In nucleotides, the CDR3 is TGTGCCAGCAGTGGACTAGCGGGGGCCCACTACAATGAGCAGTTCTTC. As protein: CASSGLAGAHYNEQFF.

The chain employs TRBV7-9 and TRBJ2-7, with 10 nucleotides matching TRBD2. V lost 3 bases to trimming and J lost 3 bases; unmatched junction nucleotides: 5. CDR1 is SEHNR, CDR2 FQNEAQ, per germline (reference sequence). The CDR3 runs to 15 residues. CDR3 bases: TGTGCCAGCAGCTTTAGTCGGACTAGCGGCTACGAGCAGTACTTC. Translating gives CASSFSRTSGYEQYF.

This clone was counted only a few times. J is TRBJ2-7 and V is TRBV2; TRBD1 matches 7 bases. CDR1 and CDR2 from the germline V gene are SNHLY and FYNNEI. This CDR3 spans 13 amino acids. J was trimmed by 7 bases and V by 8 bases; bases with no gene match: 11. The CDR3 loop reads CASQGDVGVEQYF. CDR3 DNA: TGTGCCAGCCAGGGGGACGTGGGCGTGGAGCAGTACTTC.

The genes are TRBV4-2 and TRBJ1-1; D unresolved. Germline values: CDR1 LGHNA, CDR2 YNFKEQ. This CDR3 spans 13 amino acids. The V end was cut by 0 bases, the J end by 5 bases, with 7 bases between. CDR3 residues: CASSQDRGTEAFF. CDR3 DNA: TGTGCCAGCAGCCAAGATCGAGGGACTGAAGCTTTCTTT.

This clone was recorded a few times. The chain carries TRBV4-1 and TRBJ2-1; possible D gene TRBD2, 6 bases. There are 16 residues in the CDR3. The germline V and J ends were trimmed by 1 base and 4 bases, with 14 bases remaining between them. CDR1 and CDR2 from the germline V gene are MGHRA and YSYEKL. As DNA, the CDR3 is TGCGCCAGCAGCCAAGTAGTCAGCGGGCCTTACAATGAGCAGTTCTTC. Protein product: CASSQVVSGPYNEQFF.

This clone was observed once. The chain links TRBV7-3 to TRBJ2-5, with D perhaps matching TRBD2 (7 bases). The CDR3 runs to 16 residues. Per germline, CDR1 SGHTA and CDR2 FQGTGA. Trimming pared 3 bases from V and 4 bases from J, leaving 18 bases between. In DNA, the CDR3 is TGTGCCAGCAGCTTCACTGGTGGGGGGGCCGGAGAGACCCAGTACTTC. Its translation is CASSFTGGGAGETQYF.

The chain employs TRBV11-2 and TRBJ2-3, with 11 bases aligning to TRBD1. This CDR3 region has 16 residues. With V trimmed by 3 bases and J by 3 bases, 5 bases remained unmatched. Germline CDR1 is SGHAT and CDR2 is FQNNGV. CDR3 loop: CASSLFRDRGTDTQYF. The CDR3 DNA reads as TGTGCCAGCAGCTTGTTCCGGGACAGGGGGACAGATACGCAGTATTTT.

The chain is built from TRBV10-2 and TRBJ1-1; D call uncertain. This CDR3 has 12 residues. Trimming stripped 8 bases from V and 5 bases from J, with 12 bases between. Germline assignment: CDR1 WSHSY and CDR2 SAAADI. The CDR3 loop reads CASRSRGTEAFF. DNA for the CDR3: TGCGCCAGCCGGAGCCGAGGTACTGAAGCTTTCTTT.

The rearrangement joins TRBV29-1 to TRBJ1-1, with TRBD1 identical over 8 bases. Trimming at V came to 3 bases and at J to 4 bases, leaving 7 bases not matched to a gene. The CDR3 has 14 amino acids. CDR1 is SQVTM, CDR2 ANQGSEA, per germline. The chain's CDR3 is CSVDTGGVGTEAFF. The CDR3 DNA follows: TGCAGCGTTGATACAGGGGGGGTGGGCACTGAAGCTTTCTTT.

CDR3 nucleotide sequence: TGTGCCATCAGCTTGGACATTAAAGAGACCCAGTACTTC. Translated, it gives CAISLDIKETQYF. The chain links TRBV10-3 to TRBJ2-5; possibly TRBD1 for D (5 bases). The germline CDR1 and CDR2 sequences are ENHRY and SYGVKD. This CDR3 has 13 amino acids. V gave up 6 bases and J gave up 3 bases, with 11 bases separating them.

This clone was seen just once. In nucleotides, the CDR3 is TGCGCCAGCAGCCCTATGTCCCACGAGCAGTACTTC. It codes for CASSPMSHEQYF. This chain joins TRBV10-2 and TRBJ2-7; D ambiguous. The CDR3 spans 12 residues. The germline CDR1 and CDR2 sequences are WSHSY and SAAADI. Trimming left V 6 bases short and J 5 bases short, with 11 bases between.

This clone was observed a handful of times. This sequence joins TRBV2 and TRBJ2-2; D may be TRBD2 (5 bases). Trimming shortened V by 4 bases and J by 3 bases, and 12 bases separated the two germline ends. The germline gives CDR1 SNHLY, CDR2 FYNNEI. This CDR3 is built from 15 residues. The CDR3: CASSGWQDYTGELFF. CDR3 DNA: TGTGCCAGCAGTGGTTGGCAGGACTACACCGGGGAGCTGTTTTTT.

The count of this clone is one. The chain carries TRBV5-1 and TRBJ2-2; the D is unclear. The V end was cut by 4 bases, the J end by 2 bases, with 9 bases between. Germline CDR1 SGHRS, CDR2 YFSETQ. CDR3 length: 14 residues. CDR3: CASSGTANTGELFF. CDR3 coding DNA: TGCGCCAGCAGCGGCACAGCTAACACCGGGGAGCTGTTTTTT.

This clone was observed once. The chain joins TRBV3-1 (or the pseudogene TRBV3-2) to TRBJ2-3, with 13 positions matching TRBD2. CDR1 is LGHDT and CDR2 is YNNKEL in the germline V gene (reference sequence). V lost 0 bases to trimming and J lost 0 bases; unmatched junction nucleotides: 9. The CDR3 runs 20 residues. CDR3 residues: CASSQDRLAGGITSTDTQYF. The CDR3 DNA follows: TGTGCCAGCAGCCAAGATCGACTAGCGGGAGGTATTACTAGCACAGATACGCAGTATTTT.

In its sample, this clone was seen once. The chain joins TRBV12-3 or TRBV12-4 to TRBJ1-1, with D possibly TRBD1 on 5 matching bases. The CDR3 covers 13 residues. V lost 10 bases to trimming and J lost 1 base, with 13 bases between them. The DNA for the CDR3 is TGTGCCACCGGGGGTAATTGGAACACTGAAGCTTTCTTT. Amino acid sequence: CATGGNWNTEAFF.

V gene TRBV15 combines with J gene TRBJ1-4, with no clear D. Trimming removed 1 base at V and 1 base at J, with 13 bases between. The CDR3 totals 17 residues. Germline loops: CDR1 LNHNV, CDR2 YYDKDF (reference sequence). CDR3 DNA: TGTGCCACCAGCAGAGCATTCGGGGTCGGAACTAATGAAAAACTGTTTTTT. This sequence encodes CATSRAFGVGTNEKLFF.